Shown below are 15 T cell receptor beta chains from a single sample sequenced in a study of vaccination and CD4 T cells after COVID-19 (dated by TCRdb to the early 2020s). Antigen specificity for these receptors is unknown. In the paper's terms, the treatment or condition label means: roughly 11-day PBMC culture with coronavirus spike peptide pools or control peptides (ViraFEST assay). Libraries were prepared through PCR. Instrument used: Illumina iSeq 100. DNA from cultured CD4+ T cells underwent TCR sequencing with the Oncomine TCR Beta short-read assay at the Johns Hopkins FTIC core. TCRdb took the public reads, trimmed them with fastp at Q25, ran MiXCR for clone calling and kept in-frame beta chains. Each CDR3 protein appears once, grouped with its most common genes and DNA. The sample data list about 20,000 distinct CDR3 sequences, and under 30% of these were observed just once. The ten most abundant clones make up approximately 11% of the sample.

The material sequenced was cultured CD4+ T cells from blood. Every receptor here comes from a human donor with COVID-19.

The rearrangement joins TRBV5-8 to TRBJ2-5, with 8 bases that match TRBD1. The CDR3 totals 14 residues. The germline gives CDR1 SGHTS, CDR2 YDEGEE. J was trimmed by 6 bases and V by 1 base; bases with no gene match: 5. The CDR3 is CASSLLDRVKTQYF. DNA of the CDR3: TGTGCCAGCAGCTTGCTGGACAGGGTAAAGACCCAGTACTTC.

The rearrangement joins TRBV30 to TRBJ2-1; 14 positions match TRBD2. Germline V lookup: CDR1 GTSNPN, CDR2 SVGIG (reference sequence). After removal of 1 base from V and 6 bases from J, the junction contained 2 bases not matched to a gene. The CDR3 length is 15 residues. The CDR3 region has the DNA TGTGCCTGGAGTGGAGGGACTAGCGGGGGCAATGAGCAGTTCTTC. It encodes CAWSGGTSGGNEQFF.

This clonotype was seen a handful of times. The V and J genes are TRBV7-2 and TRBJ1-6; no reliable D call. Germline V lookup: CDR1 SGHTA, CDR2 FQGNSA. V dropped 4 bases and J dropped 0 bases, with 16 bases sitting between them. This CDR3 has 18 residues. This CDR3 reads CASSSPREASSYNSPLHF. The CDR3 bases are TGTGCCAGCAGCTCCCCTCGAGAGGCGAGCTCCTATAATTCACCCCTCCACTTT.

V gene TRBV7-9 combines with J gene TRBJ2-4; D possibly corresponds to TRBD2 (6 bases). Trimming stripped 4 bases from V and 8 bases from J, with 15 bases between. This CDR3 contains 14 residues. Germline V gene lookup returns CDR1 SEHNR and CDR2 FQNEAQ (reference sequence). The CDR3 spells CASSSWAGGDIQYF. Written as DNA, the CDR3 is TGTGCCAGCAGCTCGTGGGCAGGCGGGGACATTCAGTACTTC. The full variable domain, rest sourced from reference TRBV7-9 and TRBJ2-4, is DTGVSQNPRHKITKRGQNVTFRCDPISEHNRLYWYRQTLGQGPEFLTYFQNEAQLEKSRLLSDRFSAERPKGSFSTLEIQRTEQGDSAMYLCASSSWAGGDIQYFGAGTRLSVL.

This clonotype was observed a handful of times. This chain connects TRBV10-3 to TRBJ2-1; TRBD1 is a possible D gene (6 bases). The CDR3 consists of 13 residues. Germline V gene sequence: CDR1 ENHRY, CDR2 SYGVKD. V dropped 11 bases and J dropped 2 bases, with 13 bases sitting between them. CDR3 sequence reads: CALRDTTYNEQFF. DNA of the CDR3: TGTGCCCTCCGGGACACCACCTACAATGAGCAGTTCTTC.

J is TRBJ2-7 and V is TRBV20-1; D ambiguous. The V and J ends lost 6 bases and 2 bases respectively, with 11 bases between them. The CDR3 runs to 12 residues. Germline CDR1 reads DFQATT; CDR2 reads SNEGSKA (reference sequence). The CDR3 DNA sequence: TGCAGTGCCCGGACCAGCCCCTACGAGCAGTACTTC. Translated, it gives CSARTSPYEQYF.

The chain joins TRBV6-1 to TRBJ2-1; the D gene could be TRBD1 or TRBD2 (6 bases each). This CDR3 is 14 amino acids long. Trimming stripped 11 bases from V and 7 bases from J, with 21 bases between. From germline, CDR1 is MNHNS and CDR2 SASEGT. The CDR3 DNA reads as TGTGCCGCCCGAGAGGGGGGACGATTGAATGAGCAGTTCTTC. Translated: CAAREGGRLNEQFF.

By frequency in the sample, this clonotype is medium-sized (0.01 to 0.1%). This rearrangement joins TRBV20-1 to TRBJ2-2; 9 bases align to TRBD1. The germline CDR1 and CDR2 sequences are DFQATT and SNEGSKA (reference sequence). The CDR3 is 15 residues long. After removal of 6 bases from V and 4 bases from J, the junction contained 9 bases not matched to a gene. The CDR3 coding sequence is TGCAGTGCAAGCACCGGGACAGGGTTCACCGGGGAGCTGTTTTTT. Translating it yields CSASTGTGFTGELFF.

This clonotype was seen a few times. The rearrangement uses TRBV18 and TRBJ1-6; the D gene is possibly TRBD1 (6 bases). Germline values: CDR1 KGHSH, CDR2 LQKENI. V gave up 8 bases and J gave up 4 bases, with 9 bases separating them. The CDR3 runs 13 residues. CDR3 amino acids: CASLQGYNSPLHF. Here the CDR3 DNA reads TGTGCCAGCCTACAGGGTTATAATTCACCCCTCCACTTT.

This clonotype was recorded a few times. J is TRBJ1-3 and V is TRBV7-2; 8 nucleotides line up with TRBD1. Trimming removed 5 bases from V and 4 bases from J; junction bases left unmatched: 7. Germline V gene data show CDR1 as SGHTA and CDR2 as FQGNSA. The CDR3 is 15 residues long. CDR3 in DNA: TGTGCCAGCAGCCCCGACAGGGGACCAGGAAACACCATATATTTT. Translated: CASSPDRGPGNTIYF. The full variable domain, rest sourced from reference TRBV7-2 and TRBJ1-3, is GAGVSQSPSNKVTEKGKDVELRCDPISGHTALYWYRQSLGQGLEFLIYFQGNSAPDKSGLPSDRFSAERTGGSVSTLTIQRTQQEDSAVYLCASSPDRGPGNTIYFGEGSWLTVV.

This clonotype was detected a few times. The genes are TRBV11-3 and TRBJ2-2; 7 bases match TRBD1. V lost 5 bases, J lost 1 base, and 7 bases stayed unmatched. The CDR3 contains 16 residues. Germline CDR1 reads SGHNT; CDR2 reads YENEEA. This CDR3 is CASSRDRAQNTGELFF. The CDR3 nucleotides read TGTGCCAGCAGCCGAGACAGGGCGCAGAACACCGGGGAGCTGTTTTTT.

The chain recombines TRBV5-1 with TRBJ2-5; D is unclear. Germline-derived CDR1 and CDR2 are SGHRS and YFSETQ. V lost 2 bases and J 7 bases, leaving 9 bases between the germline ends. The CDR3 runs to 12 residues. The CDR3 bases are TGCGCCAGCAGCTTCGATCTGGGGACCCAGTACTTC. Protein sequence: CASSFDLGTQYF.

The CDR3 here is CSAQRGGTDNQPQHF. In DNA, the CDR3 is TGCAGTGCCCAGAGAGGGGGTACGGATAACCAGCCCCAGCATTTT. The V gene is TRBV20-1, the J gene TRBJ1-5; a possible D gene is TRBD1 (6 bases). The CDR3 runs to 15 residues. V shed 6 bases and J shed 7 bases, with 22 bases lying between them. Germline V lookup: CDR1 DFQATT, CDR2 SNEGSKA (reference sequence).

The chain uses TRBV28 and TRBJ1-6; no reliable D call. The germline V gene has CDR1 MDHEN and CDR2 SYDVKM. V lost 6 bases and J 10 bases, leaving 13 bases between the germline ends. The CDR3 has 13 amino acids. The CDR3 sequence: CASRLDRSSPLHF. The CDR3 DNA follows: TGTGCCAGCAGACTGGACCGAAGCTCACCCCTCCACTTT.

This clonotype appeared a few times. The genes are TRBV7-2 and TRBJ2-7; D perhaps matches TRBD2 (7 bases). V lost 1 base and J 7 bases, leaving 14 bases between the germline ends. The germline gives CDR1 SGHTA, CDR2 FQGNSA. This CDR3 is built from 14 residues. CDR3 in DNA: TGTGCCAGCAGCTTAGATGGGGGGGCCTTGGAGCAGTACTTC. Translation: CASSLDGGALEQYF. Drawing the rest from reference TRBV7-2 and TRBJ2-7, the complete variable domain is GAGVSQSPSNKVTEKGKDVELRCDPISGHTALYWYRQSLGQGLEFLIYFQGNSAPDKSGLPSDRFSAERTGGSVSTLTIQRTQQEDSAVYLCASSLDGGALEQYFGPGTRLTVT.